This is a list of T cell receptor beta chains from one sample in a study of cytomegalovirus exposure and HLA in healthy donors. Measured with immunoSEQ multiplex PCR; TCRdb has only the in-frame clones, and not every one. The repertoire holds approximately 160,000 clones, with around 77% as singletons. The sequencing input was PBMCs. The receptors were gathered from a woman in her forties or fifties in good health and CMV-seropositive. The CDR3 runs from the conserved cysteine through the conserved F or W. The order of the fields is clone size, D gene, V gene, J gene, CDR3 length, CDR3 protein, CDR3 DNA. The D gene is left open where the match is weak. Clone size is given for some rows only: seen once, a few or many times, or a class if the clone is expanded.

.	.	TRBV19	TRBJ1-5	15	CASRKGGLGNQPQHF	TGTGCCAGTAGGAAGGGAGGTTTAGGCAATCAGCCCCAGCATTTT
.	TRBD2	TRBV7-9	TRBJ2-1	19	CASSPRTSGRSIKYNEQFF	TGTGCCAGCAGCCCTCGGACTAGCGGGAGATCGATTAAATACAATGAGCAGTTCTTC
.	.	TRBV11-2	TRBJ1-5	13	CASSLVTGQPQHF	TGTGCCAGCAGCTTAGTAACCGGTCAGCCCCAGCATTTT
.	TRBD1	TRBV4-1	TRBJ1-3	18	CASSQDRRGELHGNTIYF	TGCGCCAGCAGCCAAGATCGCAGGGGGGAACTACATGGAAACACCATATATTTT
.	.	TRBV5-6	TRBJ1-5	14	CASSLDMNNQPQHF	TGTGCCAGCAGCTTGGACATGAACAATCAGCCCCAGCATTTT
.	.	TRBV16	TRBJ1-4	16	CASSQSLSGRGEKLFF	TGTGCCAGCAGCCAAAGCTTGTCGGGGAGAGGAGAAAAACTGTTTTTT
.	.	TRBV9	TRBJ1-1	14	CASSVHSVNTEAFF	TGTGCCAGCAGCGTACATTCGGTGAACACTGAAGCTTTCTTT
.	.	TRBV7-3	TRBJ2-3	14	CASSPGGKADTQYF	TGTGCCAGCAGCCCAGGCGGGAAGGCAGATACGCAGTATTTT
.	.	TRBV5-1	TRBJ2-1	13	CASSSGVYNEQFF	TGCGCCAGCAGCTCGGGAGTCTACAATGAGCAGTTCTTC
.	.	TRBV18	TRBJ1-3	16	CASSPLGIDRGNTIYF	TGTGCCAGCTCACCCCTCGGGATCGACAGGGGAAACACCATATATTTT
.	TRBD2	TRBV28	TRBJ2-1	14	CARELAGDLNEQFF	TGTGCCAGGGAGTTAGCGGGAGACCTCAATGAGCAGTTCTTC
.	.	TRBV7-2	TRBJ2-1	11	CASTSFNEQFF	TGTGCCAGCACCTCCTTTAATGAGCAGTTCTTC
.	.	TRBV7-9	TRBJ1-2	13	CASSFGARVGYTF	TGTGCCAGCAGCTTTGGAGCCAGGGTTGGCTACACCTTC
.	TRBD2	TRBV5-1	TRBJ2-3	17	CASSTFLWEGSTDTQYF	TGCGCCAGCAGCACCTTTTTGTGGGAGGGGAGCACAGATACGCAGTATTTT
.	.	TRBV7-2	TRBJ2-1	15	CASSSGTAGANEQFF	TGTGCCAGCAGCTCGGGGACGGCGGGGGCCAATGAGCAGTTCTTC
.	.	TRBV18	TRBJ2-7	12	CASSPRGHEQYF	TGTGCCAGCTCACCCAGGGGTCACGAGCAGTACTTC
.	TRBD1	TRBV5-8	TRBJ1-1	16	CASSLDRGTGGLEAFF	TGTGCCAGCAGCTTGGACCGGGGAACAGGGGGCCTTGAAGCTTTCTTT
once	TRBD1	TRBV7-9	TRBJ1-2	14	CASSFGQGAGGYTF	TGTGCCAGCAGCTTTGGACAGGGGGCTGGCGGCTACACCTTC
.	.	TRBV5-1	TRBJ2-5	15	CASSLRQPTGETQYF	TGCGCCAGCAGCTTGCGACAGCCCACTGGGGAGACCCAGTACTTC
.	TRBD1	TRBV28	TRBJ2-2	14	CASSGQGFGGELFF	TGTGCCAGCAGTGGACAGGGATTTGGCGGGGAGCTGTTTTTT
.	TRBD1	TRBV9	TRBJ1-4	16	CASSVAIGTGNEKLFF	TGTGCCAGCAGCGTAGCTATCGGGACAGGGAATGAAAAACTGTTTTTT
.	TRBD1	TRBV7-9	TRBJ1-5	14	CSSSWGQGNQPQHF	TGTTCCAGCAGCTGGGGACAGGGCAATCAGCCCCAGCATTTT
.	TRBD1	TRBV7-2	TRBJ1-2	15	CASSLAWGQVGGYTF	TGTGCCAGCAGCTTAGCGTGGGGACAGGTTGGTGGCTACACCTTC
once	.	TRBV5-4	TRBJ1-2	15	CASSPGTAGTYGYTF	TGTGCCAGCAGCCCTGGGACCGCCGGGACTTATGGCTACACCTTC
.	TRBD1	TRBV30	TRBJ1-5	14	CAWPRQGKYQPQHF	TGTGCCTGGCCCCGACAGGGGAAATACCAGCCCCAGCATTTT
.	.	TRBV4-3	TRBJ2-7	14	CASSQGGRNYEQYF	TGCGCCAGCAGCCAAGGAGGGAGAAACTACGAGCAGTACTTC
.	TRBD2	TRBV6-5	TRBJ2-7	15	CASSYKLAGPYEQYF	TGTGCCAGCAGTTACAAACTAGCGGGCCCCTACGAGCAGTACTTC
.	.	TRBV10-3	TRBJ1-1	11	CAIRVETEAFF	TGTGCCATCAGGGTTGAGACTGAAGCTTTCTTT
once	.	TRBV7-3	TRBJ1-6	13	CASSLLQNSPLHF	TGTGCCAGCAGCTTATTGCAGAATTCACCCCTCCACTTT
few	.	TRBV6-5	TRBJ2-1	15	CASRRQESSYNEQFF	TGTGCCAGCAGGAGACAGGAAAGCTCCTACAATGAGCAGTTCTTC
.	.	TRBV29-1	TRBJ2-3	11	CSAEKTDTQYF	TGCAGCGCCGAGAAAACAGATACGCAGTATTTT
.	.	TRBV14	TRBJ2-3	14	CASSQDRVADTQYF	TGTGCCAGCAGCCAAGATCGGGTGGCAGATACGCAGTATTTT
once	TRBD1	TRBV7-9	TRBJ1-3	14	CASSFAGTVDTIYF	TGTGCCAGCAGCTTTGCCGGGACAGTGGACACCATATATTTT
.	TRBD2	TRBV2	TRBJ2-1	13	CASRGGGNNEQFF	TGTGCCAGCAGGGGCGGGGGGAACAATGAGCAGTTCTTC
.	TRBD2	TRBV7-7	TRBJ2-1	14	CASSYRTSGGEQFF	TGTGCTAGCAGCTACCGGACTAGCGGGGGTGAGCAGTTCTTC
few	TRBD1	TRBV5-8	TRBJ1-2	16	CASSLDPGTGNYGYTF	TGTGCCAGCAGCTTGGACCCCGGGACAGGGAACTATGGCTACACCTTC
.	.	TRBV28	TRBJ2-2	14	CASSLSRQAGELFF	TGTGCCAGCAGTTTAAGTCGGCAGGCCGGGGAGCTGTTTTTT
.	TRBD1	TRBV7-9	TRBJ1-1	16	CSSSERQGSGNTEAFF	TGTTCCAGCAGCGAACGACAGGGGAGCGGAAACACTGAAGCTTTCTTT
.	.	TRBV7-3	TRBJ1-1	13	CASSLVRNTEAFF	TGTGCCAGCAGCTTAGTCAGGAACACTGAAGCTTTCTTT
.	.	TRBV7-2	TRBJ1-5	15	CASRSTGASNQPQHF	TGTGCCAGCAGGTCTACAGGAGCTAGCAATCAGCCCCAGCATTTT
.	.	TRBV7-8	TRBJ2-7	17	CASSSPVERRSSYEQYF	TGTGCCAGCAGCTCGCCCGTTGAGCGCCGCAGCTCCTACGAGCAGTACTTC
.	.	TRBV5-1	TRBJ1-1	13	CASRYPGSTEAFF	TGCGCCAGCAGATACCCGGGGTCCACTGAAGCTTTCTTT
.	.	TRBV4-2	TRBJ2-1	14	CASSQVQYGNEQFF	TGTGCCAGCAGCCAAGTTCAGTATGGCAATGAGCAGTTCTTC
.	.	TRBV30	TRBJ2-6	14	CAWSKYSGANVLTF	TGTGCCTGGAGTAAATACTCTGGGGCCAACGTCCTGACTTTC
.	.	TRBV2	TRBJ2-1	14	CASMTRPHGNEQFF	TGTGCCAGCATGACTCGCCCACATGGGAATGAGCAGTTCTTC
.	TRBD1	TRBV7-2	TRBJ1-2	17	CASSFKGGRGGSYGYTF	TGTGCCAGCAGCTTCAAAGGGGGCCGAGGCGGATCCTATGGCTACACCTTC
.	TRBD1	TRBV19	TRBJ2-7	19	CASSLRDRSYNQLNYEQYF	TGTGCCAGTAGTCTCCGGGACAGGTCCTACAACCAGCTAAACTACGAGCAGTACTTC
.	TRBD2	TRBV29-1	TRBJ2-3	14	CSVGGGGSTDTQYF	TGCAGCGTTGGGGGCGGGGGGAGCACAGATACGCAGTATTTT
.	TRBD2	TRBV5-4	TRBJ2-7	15	CASSSGTSGLYEQYF	TGTGCCAGCAGCTCCGGGACTAGCGGCTTATACGAGCAGTACTTC
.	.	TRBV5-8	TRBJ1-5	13	CASSFEVNQPQHF	TGTGCCAGCAGCTTTGAGGTCAATCAGCCCCAGCATTTT
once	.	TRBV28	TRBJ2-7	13	CASSFDRNYEQYF	TGTGCCAGCAGTTTCGACAGGAACTACGAGCAGTACTTC
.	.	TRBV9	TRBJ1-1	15	CASSPQTGPRAEAFF	TGTGCCAGCAGCCCTCAGACAGGACCAAGGGCTGAAGCTTTCTTT
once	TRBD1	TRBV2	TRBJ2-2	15	CASSPDRGRGGELFF	TGTGCCAGCAGTCCGGACAGGGGGCGGGGCGGGGAGCTGTTTTTT
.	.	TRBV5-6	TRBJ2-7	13	CASSLPSGDRQYF	TGTGCCAGCAGCTTGCCGTCGGGTGATAGGCAGTACTTC
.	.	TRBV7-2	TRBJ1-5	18	CASSLLPGGSLSNQPQHF	TGTGCCAGCAGCCTACTACCTGGGGGCTCCCTTAGCAATCAGCCCCAGCATTTT